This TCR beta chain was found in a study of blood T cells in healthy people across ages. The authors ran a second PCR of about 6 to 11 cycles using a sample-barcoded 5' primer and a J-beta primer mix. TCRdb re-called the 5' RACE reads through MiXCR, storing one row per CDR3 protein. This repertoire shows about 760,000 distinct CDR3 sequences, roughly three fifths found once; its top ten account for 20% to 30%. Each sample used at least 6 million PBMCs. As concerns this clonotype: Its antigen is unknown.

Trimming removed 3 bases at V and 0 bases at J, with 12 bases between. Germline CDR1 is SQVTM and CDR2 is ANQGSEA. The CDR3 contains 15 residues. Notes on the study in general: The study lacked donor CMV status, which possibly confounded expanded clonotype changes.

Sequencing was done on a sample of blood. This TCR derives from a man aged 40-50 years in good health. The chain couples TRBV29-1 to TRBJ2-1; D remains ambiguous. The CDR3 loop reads CSVDGAAPSYNEQFF. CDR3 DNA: TGCAGCGTTGACGGAGCAGCGCCCTCCTACAATGAGCAGTTCTTC.